Presented here are 14 T cell receptor beta chains from one specimen sequenced in a study of beta chain features in type 1 diabetes. Notes on the study in general: A moderate, significant TCRB CDR3 shortening appeared in type 1 diabetes across four CD4+ subsets.

Their antigens are not known. The isolated RNA, all of it, was reverse transcribed, so expressed TCRB transcripts were what got sequenced. TCRdb's copy holds only in-frame clones and misses some; the assay was immunoSEQ multiplex PCR. Among 200,000 to 300,000 clones listed, roughly a tenth were seen once. The sample comprised naive CD4+ T cells from blood. The receptors here all came from a young man with type 1 diabetes.

A few counts support this clone. The chain combines TRBV28 with TRBJ2-3; 14 bases fit TRBD2. The CDR3 has 17 residues. Germline V CDR1 and CDR2: MDHEN, SYDVKM. V lost 5 bases to trimming and J lost 4 bases; unmatched junction nucleotides: 8. This chain's CDR3 is CASSPAGTSGGPDTQYF. DNA for the CDR3: TGTGCCAGCAGTCCAGCCGGGACTAGCGGGGGCCCAGATACGCAGTATTTT.

This chain uses TRBV7-2 with TRBJ2-5, with 9 bases that match TRBD2. The trim removed 3 bases at V and 3 bases at J, leaving 8 bases unmatched. CDR1 and CDR2 from the germline V gene are SGHTA and FQGNSA. The CDR3 is 16 residues long. The CDR3 nucleotides read TGTGCCAGCAGCTTGGGGGGACTAGCAGGGGAAGAGACCCAGTACTTC. It specifies CASSLGGLAGEETQYF.

The rearrangement uses TRBV7-3 and TRBJ1-4; D perhaps matches TRBD1 (6 bases). The CDR3 extends over 16 amino acids. V shed 5 bases and J shed 7 bases, with 20 bases lying between them. The germline gives CDR1 SGHTA, CDR2 FQGTGA. The CDR3: CASSRLGAGAGEKLFF. The CDR3 DNA reads as TGTGCCAGCAGCCGCCTTGGAGCAGGGGCAGGTGAAAAACTGTTTTTT. The full variable domain, completed using reference TRBV7-3 and TRBJ1-4, is GAGVSQTPSNKVTEKGKYVELRCDPISGHTALYWYRQSLGQGPEFLIYFQGTGAADDSGLPNDRFFAVRPEGSVSTLKIQRTERGDSAVYLCASSRLGAGAGEKLFFGSGTQLSVL.

V gene TRBV19 combines with J gene TRBJ1-1, with a possible D match to TRBD1 (6 bases). Trimming cost V 1 base and J 0 bases, with 9 bases left between them. CDR3 size: 15 residues. Germline V gene sequence: CDR1 LNHDA, CDR2 SQIVND (reference sequence). The CDR3 is CASSIGTAMNTEAFF. CDR3 coding DNA: TGTGCCAGTAGTATAGGGACAGCCATGAACACTGAAGCTTTCTTT.

V gene TRBV28 combines with J gene TRBJ2-3, with a tentative D call TRBD2 (6 bases). Trimming left V 2 bases short and J 8 bases short, with 20 bases between. The germline CDR1 and CDR2 sequences are MDHEN and SYDVKM. The CDR3 totals 16 residues. CDR3 residues: CASSLPGVGRTVTQYF. The CDR3 DNA follows: TGTGCCAGCAGTTTACCGGGAGTAGGGCGCACTGTTACGCAGTATTTT.

This clone turned up a few times. V gene TRBV30 combines with J gene TRBJ2-7, with TRBD1 identical over 7 bases. Looked up from germline, CDR1 is GTSNPN and CDR2 is SVGIG (reference sequence). V was pared by 5 bases and J by 2 bases, with 6 bases of the junction left unmatched. This CDR3 is built from 13 residues. The CDR3 protein is CAWGRTGPYEQYF. The CDR3 DNA reads TGTGCCTGGGGTAGGACAGGACCCTACGAGCAGTACTTC.

The gene calls are TRBV13 and TRBJ2-1; 7 nucleotides agree with TRBD2. This CDR3 spans 15 amino acids. Per germline, CDR1 PRHDT and CDR2 FYEKMQ (reference sequence). V lost 7 bases to trimming and J lost 9 bases; unmatched junction nucleotides: 15. The DNA for the CDR3 is TGTGCCAGCAACCCGGGGAGTAGCGGGCGTACTGAGCAGTTCTTC. It encodes CASNPGSSGRTEQFF.

This clone was detected only a few times. The rearrangement joins TRBV19 to TRBJ1-2; unclear D gene. CDR1 and CDR2 from the germline V gene are LNHDA and SQIVND (reference sequence). This CDR3 comprises 11 residues. V lost 3 bases, J lost 7 bases, and 6 bases lay in between. The DNA for the CDR3 is TGTGCCAGTAGTATTCCGAGTGGCTACACCTTC. Its translation is CASSIPSGYTF.

This clone showed up just a few times. V is TRBV29-1 and J is TRBJ2-5; tentatively, D is TRBD1 (6 bases). This CDR3 region has 15 residues. The germline gives CDR1 SQVTM, CDR2 ANQGSEA. The V end lost 3 bases, the J end lost 5 bases, and 19 bases lay between the germline ends. CDR3: CSVDRSGVGAETQYF. The DNA for the CDR3 is TGCAGCGTTGATAGGTCAGGGGTCGGGGCGGAGACCCAGTACTTC. The full variable domain, completed using reference TRBV29-1 and TRBJ2-5, is SAVISQKPSRDICQRGTSLTIQCQVDSQVTMMFWYRQQPGQSLTLIATANQGSEATYESGFVIDKFPISRPNLTFSTLTVSNMSPEDSSIYLCSVDRSGVGAETQYFGPGTRLLVL.

The chain links TRBV4-1 to TRBJ2-1; D remains unclear. CDR1 and CDR2 from the germline V gene are MGHRA and YSYEKL. V gave up 4 bases and J gave up 0 bases, with 10 bases separating them. The CDR3 loop spans 15 amino acids. This CDR3 reads CASSRSESSYNEQFF. Here the CDR3 DNA reads TGCGCCAGCAGCCGCTCGGAGAGCTCCTACAATGAGCAGTTCTTC.

In its sample, this clone was seen a few times. The chain combines TRBV9 with TRBJ1-4, with 9 nucleotides matching TRBD1. The length of the CDR3 is 15 residues. Trimming cost V 3 bases and J 8 bases; bases outside gene matches: 8. Germline CDR1 SGDLS, CDR2 YYNGEE. CDR3 sequence: CASSAYRDRDEKLFF. CDR3 nucleotides: TGTGCCAGCAGCGCTTACCGGGACAGGGACGAAAAACTGTTTTTT.

The table lists this clone with a few counts. The chain links TRBV9 to TRBJ2-1; 7 bases fit TRBD1. CDR1 and CDR2 (germline): SGDLS, YYNGEE. This CDR3 has 14 residues. With V trimmed by 7 bases and J by 4 bases, 8 bases remained unmatched. CDR3 sequence: CASSSGTDYNEQFF. DNA of the CDR3: TGTGCCAGCTCGTCCGGGACAGATTACAATGAGCAGTTCTTC. The full variable domain, with the rest looked up from reference TRBV9 and TRBJ2-1, is DSGVTQTPKHLITATGQRVTLRCSPRSGDLSVYWYQQSLDQGLQFLIQYYNGEERAKGNILERFSAQQFPDLHSELNLSSLELGDSALYFCASSSGTDYNEQFFGPGTRLTVL.

This clone was seen a handful of times. V and J are TRBV11-2 and TRBJ2-7; the D gene is possibly TRBD2 (5 bases). Looked up from germline, CDR1 is SGHAT and CDR2 is FQNNGV. The CDR3 totals 14 residues. V was clipped by 6 bases and J by 0 bases, with 12 bases between them. In nucleotides, the CDR3 is TGTGCCAGCAGAGGACTGAAAAGCTCCTACGAGCAGTACTTC. Translation gives CASRGLKSSYEQYF.

This clone was picked up a small number of times. This chain joins TRBV9 and TRBJ1-4, with TRBD1 matching 7 bases. CDR1 is SGDLS and CDR2 is YYNGEE in the germline V gene. The junction had 5 bases not matched to a gene; V was cut back by 0 bases and J by 6 bases. The length of the CDR3 is 15 residues. Here the CDR3 reads CASSVAQGVDEKLFF. DNA of the CDR3: TGTGCCAGCAGCGTAGCCCAGGGGGTCGATGAAAAACTGTTTTTT.